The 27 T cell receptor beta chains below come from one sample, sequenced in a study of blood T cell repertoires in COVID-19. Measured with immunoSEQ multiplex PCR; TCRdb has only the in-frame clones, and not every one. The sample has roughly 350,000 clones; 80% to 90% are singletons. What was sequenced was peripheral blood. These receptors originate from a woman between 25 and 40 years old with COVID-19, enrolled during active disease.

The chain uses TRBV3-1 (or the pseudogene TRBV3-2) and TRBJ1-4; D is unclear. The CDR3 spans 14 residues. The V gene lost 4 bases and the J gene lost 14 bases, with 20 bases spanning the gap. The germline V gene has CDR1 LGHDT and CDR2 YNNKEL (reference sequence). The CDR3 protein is CASSPPRAGSPLFF. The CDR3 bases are TGTGCCAGCAGCCCTCCGAGGGCGGGGAGTCCTCTGTTTTTT.

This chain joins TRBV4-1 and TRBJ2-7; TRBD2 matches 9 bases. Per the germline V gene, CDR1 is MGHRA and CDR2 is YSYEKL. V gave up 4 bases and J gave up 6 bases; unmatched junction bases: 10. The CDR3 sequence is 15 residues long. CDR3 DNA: TGCGCCAGCAGCCCTCAGTTAGCGGGAGCGTTCGAGCAGTACTTC. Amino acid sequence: CASSPQLAGAFEQYF.

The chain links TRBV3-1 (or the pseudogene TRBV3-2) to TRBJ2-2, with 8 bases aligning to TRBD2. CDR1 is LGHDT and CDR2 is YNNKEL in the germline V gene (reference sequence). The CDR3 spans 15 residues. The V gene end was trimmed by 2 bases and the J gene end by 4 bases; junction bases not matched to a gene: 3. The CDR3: CASSQLAGSTGELFF. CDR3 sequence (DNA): TGTGCCAGCAGCCAACTAGCGGGCTCCACCGGGGAGCTGTTTTTT.

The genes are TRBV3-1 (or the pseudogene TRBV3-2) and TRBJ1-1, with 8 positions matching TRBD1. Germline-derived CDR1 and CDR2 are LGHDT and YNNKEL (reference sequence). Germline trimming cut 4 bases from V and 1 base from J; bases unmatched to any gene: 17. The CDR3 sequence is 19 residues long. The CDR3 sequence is CASSPHDDGQGGRNTEAFF. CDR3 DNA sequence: TGTGCCAGCAGCCCCCACGACGACGGACAGGGAGGGAGGAACACTGAAGCTTTCTTT.

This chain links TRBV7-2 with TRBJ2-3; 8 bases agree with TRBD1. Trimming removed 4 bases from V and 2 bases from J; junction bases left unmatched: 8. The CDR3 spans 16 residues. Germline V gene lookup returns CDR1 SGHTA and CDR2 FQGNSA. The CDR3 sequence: CASSSAGQGPTDTQYF. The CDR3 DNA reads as TGTGCCAGCAGCTCAGCAGGACAGGGACCCACAGATACGCAGTATTTT. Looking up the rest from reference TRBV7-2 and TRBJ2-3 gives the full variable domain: GAGVSQSPSNKVTEKGKDVELRCDPISGHTALYWYRQSLGQGLEFLIYFQGNSAPDKSGLPSDRFSAERTGGSVSTLTIQRTQQEDSAVYLCASSSAGQGPTDTQYFGPGTRLTVL.

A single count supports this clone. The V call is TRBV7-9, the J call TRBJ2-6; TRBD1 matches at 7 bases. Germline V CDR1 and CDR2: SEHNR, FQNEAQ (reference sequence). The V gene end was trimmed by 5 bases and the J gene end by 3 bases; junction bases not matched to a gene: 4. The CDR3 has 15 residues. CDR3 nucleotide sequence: TGTGCCAGCAGCCTACAGGGGCTTGGGGCCAACGTCCTGACTTTC. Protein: CASSLQGLGANVLTF.

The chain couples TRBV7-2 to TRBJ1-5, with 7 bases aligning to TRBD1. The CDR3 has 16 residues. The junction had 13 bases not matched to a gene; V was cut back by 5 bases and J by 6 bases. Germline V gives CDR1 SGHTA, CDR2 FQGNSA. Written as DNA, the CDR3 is TGTGCCAGCAGCACTCCGCGACAGGGAACAGTTCAGCCCCAGCATTTT. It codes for CASSTPRQGTVQPQHF.

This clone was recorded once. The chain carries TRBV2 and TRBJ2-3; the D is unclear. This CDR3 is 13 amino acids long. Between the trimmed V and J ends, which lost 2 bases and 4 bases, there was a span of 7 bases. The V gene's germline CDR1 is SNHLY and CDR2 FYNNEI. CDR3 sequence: CASSERGADTQYF. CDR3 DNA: TGTGCCAGCAGTGAACGAGGAGCAGATACGCAGTATTTT.

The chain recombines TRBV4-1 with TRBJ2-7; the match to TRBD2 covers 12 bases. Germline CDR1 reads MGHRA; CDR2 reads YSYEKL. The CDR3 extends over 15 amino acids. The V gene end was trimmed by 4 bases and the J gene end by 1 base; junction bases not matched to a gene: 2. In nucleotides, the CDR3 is TGCGCCAGCAGCCTCCTAGCGGGAGGGTCCTACGAGCAGTACTTC. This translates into CASSLLAGGSYEQYF.

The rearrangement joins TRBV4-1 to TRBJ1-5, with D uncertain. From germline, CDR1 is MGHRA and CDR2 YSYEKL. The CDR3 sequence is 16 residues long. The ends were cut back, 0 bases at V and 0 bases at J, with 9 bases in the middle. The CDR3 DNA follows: TGCGCCAGCAGCCAAGACTGGGAGTATAGCAATCAGCCCCAGCATTTT. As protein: CASSQDWEYSNQPQHF.

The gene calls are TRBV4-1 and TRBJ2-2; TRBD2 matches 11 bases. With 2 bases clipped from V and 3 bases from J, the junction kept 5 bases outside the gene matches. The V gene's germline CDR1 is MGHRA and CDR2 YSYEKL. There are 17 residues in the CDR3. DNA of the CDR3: TGCGCCAGCAGCCAATTACTAGCGGGAGTGTACACCGGGGAGCTGTTTTTT. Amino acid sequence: CASSQLLAGVYTGELFF.

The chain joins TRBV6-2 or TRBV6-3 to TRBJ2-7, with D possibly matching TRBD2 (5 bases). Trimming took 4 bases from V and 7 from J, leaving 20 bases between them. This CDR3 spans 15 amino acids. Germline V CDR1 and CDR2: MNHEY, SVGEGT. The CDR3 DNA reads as TGTGCCAGCAGTTCTATCCCAGCGGTCCTGGGGGAGCAGTACTTC. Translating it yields CASSSIPAVLGEQYF.

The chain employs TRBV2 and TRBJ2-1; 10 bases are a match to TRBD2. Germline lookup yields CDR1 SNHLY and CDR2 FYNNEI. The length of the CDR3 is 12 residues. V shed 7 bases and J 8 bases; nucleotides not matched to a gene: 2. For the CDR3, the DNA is TGTGCCAGCATGGGACTAGCGTATGAGCAGTTCTTC. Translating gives CASMGLAYEQFF.

As DNA, the CDR3 is TGTGCCAGCAGCGTAGGTGCTAGCGGGACTAGCACAGATACGCAGTATTTT. The encoded protein is CASSVGASGTSTDTQYF. The chain couples TRBV9 to TRBJ2-3, with TRBD2 identical over 9 bases. With V trimmed by 0 bases and J by 0 bases, 5 bases remained unmatched. CDR1 and CDR2 (germline): SGDLS, YYNGEE. The CDR3 sequence is 17 residues long.

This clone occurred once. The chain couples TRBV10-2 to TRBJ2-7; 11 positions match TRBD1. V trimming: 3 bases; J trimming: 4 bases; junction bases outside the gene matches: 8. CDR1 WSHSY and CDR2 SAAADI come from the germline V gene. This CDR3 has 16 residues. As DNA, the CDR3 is TGCGCCAGCAGTGACCCCGGACAGGGGGCGCGTTACGAGCAGTACTTC. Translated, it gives CASSDPGQGARYEQYF.

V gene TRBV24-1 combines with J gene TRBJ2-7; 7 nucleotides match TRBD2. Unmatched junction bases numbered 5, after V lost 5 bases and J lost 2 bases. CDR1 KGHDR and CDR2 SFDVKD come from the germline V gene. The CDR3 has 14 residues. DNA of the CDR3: TGTGCCACCAGTGGCCTAGCGGACCCCTACGAGCAGTACTTC. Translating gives CATSGLADPYEQYF.

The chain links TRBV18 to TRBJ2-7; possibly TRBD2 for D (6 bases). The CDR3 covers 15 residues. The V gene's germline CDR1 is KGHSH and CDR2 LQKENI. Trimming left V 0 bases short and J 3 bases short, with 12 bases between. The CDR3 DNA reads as TGTGCCAGCTCACCACCGGGGTTGGGGGGCTACGAGCAGTACTTC. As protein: CASSPPGLGGYEQYF.

The CDR3 here is CSASGGMAGRVYNEQFF. For the CDR3, the DNA is TGCAGTGCCAGTGGTGGAATGGCCGGGAGGGTGTACAATGAGCAGTTCTTC. The rearrangement uses TRBV20-1 and TRBJ2-1; 8 bases fit TRBD2. The ends lost 6 bases at V and 4 bases at J; junction bases unmatched: 17. Germline CDR1 and CDR2: DFQATT and SNEGSKA (reference sequence). The CDR3 covers 17 residues.

The chain's CDR3 is CASSKRWLADNEQFF. The DNA of the CDR3 is TGTGCCAGCAGCAAAAGGTGGCTAGCGGACAATGAGCAGTTCTTC. The chain couples TRBV11-2 to TRBJ2-1, with 7 bases fitting TRBD2. CDR3 length: 15 amino acids. CDR1 SGHAT and CDR2 FQNNGV come from the germline V gene. V trimming: 5 bases; J trimming: 5 bases; junction bases outside the gene matches: 9.

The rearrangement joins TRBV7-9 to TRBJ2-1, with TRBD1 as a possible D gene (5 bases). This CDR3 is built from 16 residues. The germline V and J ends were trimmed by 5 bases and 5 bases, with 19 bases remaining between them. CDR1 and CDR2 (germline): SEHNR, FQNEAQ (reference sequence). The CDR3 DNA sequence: TGTGCCAGCAGCGCACCAAGTGGCAGGGCGGACAATGAGCAGTTCTTC. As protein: CASSAPSGRADNEQFF.

CDR3 DNA sequence: TGTGCCAGCAGTTGGGGGGAGGGGAGGGCCTACGAGCAGTACTTC. As protein: CASSWGEGRAYEQYF. The chain links TRBV28 to TRBJ2-7, with 7 positions matching TRBD2. The J segment lost 2 bases and the V segment lost 4 bases, leaving 8 bases of the junction unmatched. The CDR3 has 15 amino acids. Germline V CDR1 and CDR2: MDHEN, SYDVKM. Filled out from reference TRBV28 and TRBJ2-7, the complete variable domain reads DVKVTQSSRYLVKRTGEKVFLECVQDMDHENMFWYRQDPGLGLRLIYFSYDVKMKEKGDIPEGYSVSREKKERFSLILESASTNQTSMYLCASSWGEGRAYEQYFGPGTRLTVT.

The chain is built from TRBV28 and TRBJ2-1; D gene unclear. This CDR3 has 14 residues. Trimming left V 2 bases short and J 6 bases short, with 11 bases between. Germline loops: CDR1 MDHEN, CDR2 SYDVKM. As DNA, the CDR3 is TGTGCCAGCAGTTTAGATTGGCGGTCCAATGAGCAGTTCTTC. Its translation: CASSLDWRSNEQFF.

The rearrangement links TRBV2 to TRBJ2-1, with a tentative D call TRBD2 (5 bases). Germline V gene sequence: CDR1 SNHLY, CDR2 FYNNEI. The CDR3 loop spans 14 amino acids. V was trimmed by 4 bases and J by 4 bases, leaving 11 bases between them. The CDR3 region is CASSGGQVYNEQFF. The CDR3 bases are TGTGCCAGCAGTGGAGGGCAAGTATACAATGAGCAGTTCTTC.

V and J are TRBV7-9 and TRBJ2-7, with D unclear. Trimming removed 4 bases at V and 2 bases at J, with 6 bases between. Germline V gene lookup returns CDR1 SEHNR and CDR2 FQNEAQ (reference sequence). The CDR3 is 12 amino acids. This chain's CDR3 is CASSSSPYEQYF. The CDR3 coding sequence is TGTGCCAGCAGCTCCTCCCCCTACGAGCAGTACTTC.

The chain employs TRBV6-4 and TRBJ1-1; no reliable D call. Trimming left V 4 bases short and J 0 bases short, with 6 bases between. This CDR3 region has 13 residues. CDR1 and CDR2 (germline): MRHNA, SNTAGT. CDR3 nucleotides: TGTGCCAGCAGTGTAGAGATGAACACTGAAGCTTTCTTT. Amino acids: CASSVEMNTEAFF.

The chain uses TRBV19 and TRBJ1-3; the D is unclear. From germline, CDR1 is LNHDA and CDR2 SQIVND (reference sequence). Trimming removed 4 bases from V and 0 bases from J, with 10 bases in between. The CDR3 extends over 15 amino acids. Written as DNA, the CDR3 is TGTGCCAGTAGTACACCGGGATTCTCTGGAAACACCATATATTTT. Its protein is CASSTPGFSGNTIYF.

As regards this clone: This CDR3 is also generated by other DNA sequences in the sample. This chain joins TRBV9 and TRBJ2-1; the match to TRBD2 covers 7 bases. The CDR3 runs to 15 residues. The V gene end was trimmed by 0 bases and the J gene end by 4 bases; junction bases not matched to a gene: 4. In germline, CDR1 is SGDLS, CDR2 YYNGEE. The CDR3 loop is CASSVGSSGYNEQFF. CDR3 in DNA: TGTGCCAGCAGCGTAGGGTCTAGCGGATACAATGAGCAGTTCTTC.